This note documents a single T cell receptor (beta chain) sequence. This CDR3 is 16 amino acids long. The V gene lost 0 bases and the J gene lost 6 bases, with 12 bases spanning the gap. Germline CDR1 is MNHNS and CDR2 is SASEGT. The data originate from a study of blood T cell repertoires in COVID-19. Whole-study context: Material from acute and convalescent COVID-19 was sourced from the United States, Italy and Spain. T cells, B-cell-depleted T cells, or PBMCs provided the cDNA or gDNA that served as material.

In the original analysis: Reference gene primer amplification yielded estimated nucleated cell counts. Assay used: immunoSEQ multiplex PCR; TCRdb lists only in-frame clones, some missing. From that table come the V and J calls and clone size; the DNA was used to work out D and trimming. The sample contains around 260,000 clones, about nine tenths of which appear only once. What was sequenced was peripheral blood. The rearrangement links TRBV6-1 to TRBJ1-6; perhaps TRBD1 as D (6 bases). This clonotype was sampled from a woman aged 30 to 39 with active or convalescent COVID-19. CDR3 sequence (DNA): TGTGCCAGCAGTGAAGCGTGGACAGCTACTAATTCACCCCTCCACTTT. It codes for CASSEAWTATNSPLHF.